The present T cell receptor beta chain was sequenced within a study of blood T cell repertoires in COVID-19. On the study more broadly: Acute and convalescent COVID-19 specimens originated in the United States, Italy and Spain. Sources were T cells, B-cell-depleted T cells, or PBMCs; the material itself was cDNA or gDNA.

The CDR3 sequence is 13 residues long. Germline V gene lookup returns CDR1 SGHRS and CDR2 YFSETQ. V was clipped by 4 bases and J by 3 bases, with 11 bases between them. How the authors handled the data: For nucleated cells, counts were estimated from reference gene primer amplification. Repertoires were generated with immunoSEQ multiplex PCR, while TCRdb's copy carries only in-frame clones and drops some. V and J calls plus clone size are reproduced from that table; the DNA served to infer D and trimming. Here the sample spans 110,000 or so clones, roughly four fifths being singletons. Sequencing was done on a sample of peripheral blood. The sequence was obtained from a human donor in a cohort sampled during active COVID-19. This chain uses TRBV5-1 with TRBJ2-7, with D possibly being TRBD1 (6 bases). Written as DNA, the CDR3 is TGCGCCAGCAGCGACCAGACAGGCTACGAGCAGTACTTC. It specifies CASSDQTGYEQYF. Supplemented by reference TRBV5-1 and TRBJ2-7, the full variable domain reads KAGVTQTPRYLIKTRGQQVTLSCSPISGHRSVSWYQQTPGQGLQFLFEYFSETQRNKGNFPGRFSGRQFSNSRSEMNVSTLELGDSALYLCASSDQTGYEQYFGPGTRLTVT.